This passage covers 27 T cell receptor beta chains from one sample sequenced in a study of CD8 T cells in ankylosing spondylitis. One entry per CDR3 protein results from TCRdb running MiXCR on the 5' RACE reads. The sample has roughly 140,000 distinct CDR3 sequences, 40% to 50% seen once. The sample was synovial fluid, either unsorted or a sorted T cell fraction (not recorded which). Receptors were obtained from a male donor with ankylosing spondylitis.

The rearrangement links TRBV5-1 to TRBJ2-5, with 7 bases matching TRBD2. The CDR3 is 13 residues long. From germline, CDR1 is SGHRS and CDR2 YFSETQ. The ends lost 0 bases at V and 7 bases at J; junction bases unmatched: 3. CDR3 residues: CASSLVLAWTQYF. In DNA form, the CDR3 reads TGCGCCAGCAGCTTGGTACTAGCGTGGACCCAGTACTTC.

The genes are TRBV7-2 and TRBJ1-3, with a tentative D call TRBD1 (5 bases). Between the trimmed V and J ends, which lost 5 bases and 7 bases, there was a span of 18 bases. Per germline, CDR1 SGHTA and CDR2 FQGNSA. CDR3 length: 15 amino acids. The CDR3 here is CASSRGRVEGNTIYF. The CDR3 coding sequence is TGTGCCAGCAGCCGCGGAAGGGTCGAGGGGAACACCATATATTTT. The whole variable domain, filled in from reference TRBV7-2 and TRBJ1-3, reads GAGVSQSPSNKVTEKGKDVELRCDPISGHTALYWYRQSLGQGLEFLIYFQGNSAPDKSGLPSDRFSAERTGGSVSTLTIQRTQQEDSAVYLCASSRGRVEGNTIYFGEGSWLTVV.

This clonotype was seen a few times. CDR3 sequence (DNA): TGCGCCAGCAGCTTCGCGCTACAGGGGGTAAAAGGAAGCAATCAGCCCCAGCATTTT. Its translation is CASSFALQGVKGSNQPQHF. The gene calls are TRBV5-1 and TRBJ1-5, with 8 nucleotides matching TRBD1. In germline, CDR1 is SGHRS, CDR2 YFSETQ. The V segment lost 2 bases and the J segment 1 base; nucleotides outside the gene matches: 14. The CDR3 is made up of 19 amino acids.

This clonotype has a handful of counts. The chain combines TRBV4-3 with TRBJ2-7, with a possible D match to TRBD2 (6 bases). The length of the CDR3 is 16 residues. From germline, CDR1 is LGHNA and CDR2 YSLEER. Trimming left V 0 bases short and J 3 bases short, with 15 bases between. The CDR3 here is CASSQDPWAGIYEQYF. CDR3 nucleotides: TGCGCCAGCAGCCAAGATCCGTGGGCGGGGATCTACGAGCAGTACTTC.

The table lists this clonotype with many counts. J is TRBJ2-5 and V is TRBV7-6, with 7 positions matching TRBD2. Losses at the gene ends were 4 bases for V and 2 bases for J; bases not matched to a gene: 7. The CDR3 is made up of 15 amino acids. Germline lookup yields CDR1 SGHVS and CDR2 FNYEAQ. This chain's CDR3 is CASSSAPSGQETQYF. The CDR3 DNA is TGTGCCAGCAGCTCCGCTCCTAGCGGACAAGAGACCCAGTACTTC.

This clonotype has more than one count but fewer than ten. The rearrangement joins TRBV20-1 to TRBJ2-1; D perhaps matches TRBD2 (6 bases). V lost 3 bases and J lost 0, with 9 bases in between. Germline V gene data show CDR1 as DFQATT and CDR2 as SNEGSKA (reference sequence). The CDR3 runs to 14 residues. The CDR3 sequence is CSASSGSSYNEQFF. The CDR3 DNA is TGCAGTGCTAGTAGCGGCAGCTCCTACAATGAGCAGTTCTTC.

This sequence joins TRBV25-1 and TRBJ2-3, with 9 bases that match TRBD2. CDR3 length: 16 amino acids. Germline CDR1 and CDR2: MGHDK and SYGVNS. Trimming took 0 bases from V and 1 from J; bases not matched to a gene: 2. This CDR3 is CASSEYRTSGTDTQYF. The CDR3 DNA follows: TGTGCCAGCAGTGAATACCGGACTAGCGGCACAGATACGCAGTATTTT.

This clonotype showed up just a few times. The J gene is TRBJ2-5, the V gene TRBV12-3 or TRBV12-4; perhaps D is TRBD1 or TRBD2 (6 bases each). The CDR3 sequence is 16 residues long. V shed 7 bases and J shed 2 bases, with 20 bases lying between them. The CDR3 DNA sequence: TGTGCCAGCAATTCCGAGGGGGGCCCGGTACAAGAGACCCAGTACTTC. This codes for CASNSEGGPVQETQYF.

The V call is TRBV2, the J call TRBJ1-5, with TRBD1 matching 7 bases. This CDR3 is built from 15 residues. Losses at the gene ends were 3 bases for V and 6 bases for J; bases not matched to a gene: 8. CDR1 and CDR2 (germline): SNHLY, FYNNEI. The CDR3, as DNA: TGTGCCAGCAGTGATACCCCCGACAGGGCTCAGCCCCAGCATTTT. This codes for CASSDTPDRAQPQHF.

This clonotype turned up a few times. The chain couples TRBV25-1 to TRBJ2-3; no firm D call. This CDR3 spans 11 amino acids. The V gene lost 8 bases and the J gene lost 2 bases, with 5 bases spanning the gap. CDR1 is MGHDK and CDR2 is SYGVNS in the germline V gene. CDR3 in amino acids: CASWDTDTQYF. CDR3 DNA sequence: TGTGCCAGCTGGGACACAGATACGCAGTATTTT. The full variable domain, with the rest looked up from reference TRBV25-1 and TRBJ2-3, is EADIYQTPRYLVIGTGKKITLECSQTMGHDKMYWYQQDPGMELHLIHYSYGVNSTEKGDLSSESTVSRIRTEHFPLTLESARPSHTSQYLCASWDTDTQYFGPGTRLTVL.

CDR3 protein: CASRENRQGQETQYF. DNA of the CDR3: TGTGCCAGCAGAGAAAACCGACAGGGACAAGAGACCCAGTACTTC. V and J are TRBV28 and TRBJ2-5, with TRBD1 matching 7 bases. This CDR3 is 15 amino acids long. V lost 6 bases and J lost 2; bases outside the gene matches: 9. Germline CDR1 and CDR2: MDHEN and SYDVKM.

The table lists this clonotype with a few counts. Here the CDR3 reads CASSYNGGTEAFF. CDR3 DNA sequence: TGTGCCAGCAGTTACAACGGGGGCACTGAAGCTTTCTTT. The rearrangement joins TRBV6-2 or TRBV6-3 to TRBJ1-1; weak D call: TRBD1 (5 bases). V lost 2 bases and J 4 bases, leaving 8 bases between the germline ends. The CDR3 loop spans 13 amino acids. Germline V gene lookup returns CDR1 MNHEY and CDR2 SVGEGT.

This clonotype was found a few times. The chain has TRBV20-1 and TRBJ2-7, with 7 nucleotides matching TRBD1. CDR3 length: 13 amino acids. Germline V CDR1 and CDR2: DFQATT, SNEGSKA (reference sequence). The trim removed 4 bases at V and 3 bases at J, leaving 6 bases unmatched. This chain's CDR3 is CSAKGQSDYEQYF. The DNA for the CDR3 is TGCAGTGCTAAGGGACAGTCGGACTACGAGCAGTACTTC.

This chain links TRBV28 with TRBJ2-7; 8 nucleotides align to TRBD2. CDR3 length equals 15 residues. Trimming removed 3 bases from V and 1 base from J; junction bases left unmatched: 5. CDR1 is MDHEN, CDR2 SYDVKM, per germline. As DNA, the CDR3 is TGTGCCAGCAGTTTTGTACTAGCGGCTTCCTACGAGCAGTACTTC. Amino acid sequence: CASSFVLAASYEQYF. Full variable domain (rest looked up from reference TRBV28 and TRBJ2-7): DVKVTQSSRYLVKRTGEKVFLECVQDMDHENMFWYRQDPGLGLRLIYFSYDVKMKEKGDIPEGYSVSREKKERFSLILESASTNQTSMYLCASSFVLAASYEQYFGPGTRLTVT.

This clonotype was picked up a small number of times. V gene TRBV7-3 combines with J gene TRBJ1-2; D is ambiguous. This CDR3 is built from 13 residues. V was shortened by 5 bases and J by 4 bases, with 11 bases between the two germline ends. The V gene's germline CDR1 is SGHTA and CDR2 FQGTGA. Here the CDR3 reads CASSPHLGYGYTF. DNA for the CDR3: TGTGCCAGCAGCCCTCATTTGGGCTATGGCTACACCTTC. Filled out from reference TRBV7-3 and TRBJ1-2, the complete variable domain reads GAGVSQTPSNKVTEKGKYVELRCDPISGHTALYWYRQSLGQGPEFLIYFQGTGAADDSGLPNDRFFAVRPEGSVSTLKIQRTERGDSAVYLCASSPHLGYGYTFGSGTRLTVV.

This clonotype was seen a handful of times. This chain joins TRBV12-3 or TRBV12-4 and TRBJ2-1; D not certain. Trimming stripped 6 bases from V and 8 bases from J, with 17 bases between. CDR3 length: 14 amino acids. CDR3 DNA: TGTGCCAGCAGCCCAGTGCAGGAGTTGTATGAGCAGTTCTTC. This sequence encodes CASSPVQELYEQFF.

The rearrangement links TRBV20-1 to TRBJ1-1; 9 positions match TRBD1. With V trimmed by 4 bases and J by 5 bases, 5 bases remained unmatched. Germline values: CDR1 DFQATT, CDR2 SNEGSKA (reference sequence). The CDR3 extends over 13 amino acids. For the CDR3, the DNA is TGCAGTGCTAAAACAGGGGGCGTTACTGAAGCTTTCTTT. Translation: CSAKTGGVTEAFF.

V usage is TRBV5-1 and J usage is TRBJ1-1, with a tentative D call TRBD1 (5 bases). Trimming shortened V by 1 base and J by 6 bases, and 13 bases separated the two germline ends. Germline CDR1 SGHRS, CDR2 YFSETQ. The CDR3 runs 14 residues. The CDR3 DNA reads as TGCGCCAGCAGCTTGAACTCCCGGGGCCCTGAAGCTTTCTTT. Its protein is CASSLNSRGPEAFF.

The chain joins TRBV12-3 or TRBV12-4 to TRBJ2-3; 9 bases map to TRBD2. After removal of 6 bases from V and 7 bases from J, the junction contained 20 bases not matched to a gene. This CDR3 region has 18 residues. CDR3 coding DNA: TGTGCCAGCAGCCTCCGGCTGGCTAGCGGGATTCTGTCGAATACGCAGTATTTT. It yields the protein CASSLRLASGILSNTQYF.

DNA for the CDR3: TGTGCCAGTAGTATAATCTGGGAAATCCCTACGAACACTGAAGCTTTCTTT. Residues: CASSIIWEIPTNTEAFF. The chain links TRBV19 to TRBJ1-1; D not resolved. The CDR3 spans 17 residues. Germline V gene sequence: CDR1 LNHDA, CDR2 SQIVND (reference sequence). V was shortened by 2 bases and J by 1 base, with 17 bases between the two germline ends.

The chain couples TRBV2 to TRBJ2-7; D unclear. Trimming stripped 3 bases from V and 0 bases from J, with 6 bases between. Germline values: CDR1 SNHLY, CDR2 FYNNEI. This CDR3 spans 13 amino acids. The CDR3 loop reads CASSEGSSYEQYF. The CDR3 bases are TGTGCCAGCAGTGAGGGCAGCTCCTACGAGCAGTACTTC.

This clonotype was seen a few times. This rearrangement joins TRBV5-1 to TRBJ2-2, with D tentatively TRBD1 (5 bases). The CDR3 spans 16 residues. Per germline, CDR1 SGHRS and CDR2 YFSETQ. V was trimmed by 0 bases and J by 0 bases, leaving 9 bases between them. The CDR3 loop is CASSLGRTPNTGELFF. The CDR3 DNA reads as TGCGCCAGCAGCTTGGGGCGGACACCGAACACCGGGGAGCTGTTTTTT. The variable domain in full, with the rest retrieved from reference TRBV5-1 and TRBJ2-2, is KAGVTQTPRYLIKTRGQQVTLSCSPISGHRSVSWYQQTPGQGLQFLFEYFSETQRNKGNFPGRFSGRQFSNSRSEMNVSTLELGDSALYLCASSLGRTPNTGELFFGEGSRLTVL.

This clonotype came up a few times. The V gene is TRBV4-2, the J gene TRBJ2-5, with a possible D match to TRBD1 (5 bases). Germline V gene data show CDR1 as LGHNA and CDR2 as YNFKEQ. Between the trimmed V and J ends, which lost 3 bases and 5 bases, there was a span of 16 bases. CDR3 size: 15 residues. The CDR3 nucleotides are TGTGCCAGCAGCCATGGGGCTGGGGTTCGGGAGACCCAGTACTTC. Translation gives CASSHGAGVRETQYF.

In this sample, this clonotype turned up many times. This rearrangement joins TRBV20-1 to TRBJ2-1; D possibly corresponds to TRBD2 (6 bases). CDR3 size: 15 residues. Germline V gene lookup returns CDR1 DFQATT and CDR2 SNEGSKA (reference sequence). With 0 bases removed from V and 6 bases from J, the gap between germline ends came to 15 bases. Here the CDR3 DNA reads TGCAGTGCTAGAGATTTGGAGGGGCTGATCAATGAGCAGTTCTTC. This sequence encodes CSARDLEGLINEQFF.

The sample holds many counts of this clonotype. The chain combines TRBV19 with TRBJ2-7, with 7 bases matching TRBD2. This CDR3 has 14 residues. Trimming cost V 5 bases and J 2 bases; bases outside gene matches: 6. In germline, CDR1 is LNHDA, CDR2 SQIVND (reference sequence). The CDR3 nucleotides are TGTGCCAGTAGTGGGGTAGCGGGTACCTACGAGCAGTACTTC. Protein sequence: CASSGVAGTYEQYF.

CDR3 in amino acids: CASSQEATEETQYF. Written as DNA, the CDR3 is TGCGCCAGCAGCCAAGAAGCGACGGAGGAGACCCAGTACTTC. The V call is TRBV4-3, the J call TRBJ2-5; D gene ambiguous. The CDR3 extends over 14 amino acids. The germline V and J ends were trimmed by 0 bases and 5 bases, with 10 bases remaining between them. Per germline, CDR1 LGHNA and CDR2 YSLEER.

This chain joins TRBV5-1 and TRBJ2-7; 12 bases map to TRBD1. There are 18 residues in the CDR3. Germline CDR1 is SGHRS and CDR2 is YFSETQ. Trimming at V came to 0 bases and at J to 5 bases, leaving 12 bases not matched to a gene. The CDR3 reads CASSLDNPGTGGEDEQYF. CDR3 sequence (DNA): TGCGCCAGCAGCTTGGACAACCCCGGGACAGGGGGCGAGGACGAGCAGTACTTC. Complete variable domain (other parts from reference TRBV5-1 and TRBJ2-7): KAGVTQTPRYLIKTRGQQVTLSCSPISGHRSVSWYQQTPGQGLQFLFEYFSETQRNKGNFPGRFSGRQFSNSRSEMNVSTLELGDSALYLCASSLDNPGTGGEDEQYFGPGTRLTVT.